This T cell receptor (beta chain) came from a study of shared clonotypes between healthy human individuals. Findings of the study overall: Unshared clonotypes carried lower generation probabilities than those common to all four donors.

Naivety among CD8 cells was defined by CD45RO negativity and positive CCR7 selection, thereby excluding terminally differentiated effector memory CD45RA+ cells. Germline V gene data show CDR1 as SGHDT and CDR2 as YYEEEE. The CDR3 runs 14 residues. Trimming took 3 bases from V and 0 from J, leaving 10 bases between them. Clones were read by immunoSEQ multiplex PCR, and TCRdb kept only the in-frame ones, dropping some. The sample has 1.5 million to 2.5 million clones, roughly 95% seen once. About this clone itself: Its target is unknown. Distinct nucleotide sequences in the sample also encode this CDR3.

Material: naive CD8+ T cells sorted from blood. The chain employs TRBV5-6 and TRBJ2-7; a possible D gene is TRBD1 (7 bases). The receptor's source is a young man in good health. The CDR3 nucleotides are TGTGCCAGCAGCTCAGGGGGGAGCTCCTACGAGCAGTACTTC. Encoded protein: CASSSGGSSYEQYF.